This TCR beta chain was retrieved from a study of cytomegalovirus exposure and HLA in healthy donors. Regarding the study as a whole: Overall, approximately 150 TCR beta chains were annotated as cytomegalovirus-associated. Specific recognition of CMV antigens was confirmed in vitro for a few chains (all CMV-associated). The productive fraction for most TCR beta V segments was about 87% or about 30% in an earlier analysis.

Trimming at V came to 6 bases and at J to 4 bases, leaving 13 bases not matched to a gene. This CDR3 comprises 16 residues. Germline V gives CDR1 SGHRS, CDR2 YFSETQ. PCR used 60 Vbeta primers and 13 Jbeta primers. Profiling relied on immunoSEQ multiplex PCR, and the TCRdb table lists in-frame clones only, not all of them. This sample yields some 120,000 clones, of which 75% to 85% are seen a single time; approximately 9% belongs to the top ten. About this clone: What it binds is unknown.

This chain uses TRBV5-1 with TRBJ2-5; 9 bases agree with TRBD1. The sequence derives from a man younger than 40 in good health and CMV-seropositive. Sequenced material: PBMCs. CDR3 bases: TGCGCCAGCACAAACGATGGGACAGGGATACGAGAGACCCAGTACTTC. Protein: CASTNDGTGIRETQYF.